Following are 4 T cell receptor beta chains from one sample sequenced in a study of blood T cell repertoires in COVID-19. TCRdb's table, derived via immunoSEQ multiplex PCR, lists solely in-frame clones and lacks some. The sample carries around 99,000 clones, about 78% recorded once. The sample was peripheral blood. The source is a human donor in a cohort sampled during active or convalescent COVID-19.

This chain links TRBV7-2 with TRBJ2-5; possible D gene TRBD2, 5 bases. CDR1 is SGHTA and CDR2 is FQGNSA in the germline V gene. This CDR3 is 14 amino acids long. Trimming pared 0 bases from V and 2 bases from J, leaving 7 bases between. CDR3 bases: TGTGCCAGCAGCTTAGCGCGGACTCAAGAGACCCAGTACTTC. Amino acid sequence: CASSLARTQETQYF.

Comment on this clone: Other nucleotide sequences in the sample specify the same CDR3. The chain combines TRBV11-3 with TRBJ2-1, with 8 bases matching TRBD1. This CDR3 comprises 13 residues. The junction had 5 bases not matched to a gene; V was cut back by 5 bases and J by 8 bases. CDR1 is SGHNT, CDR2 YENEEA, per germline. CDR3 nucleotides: TGTGCCAGCAGCCTCGGACAGGGTGATGAGCAGTTCTTC. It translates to CASSLGQGDEQFF.

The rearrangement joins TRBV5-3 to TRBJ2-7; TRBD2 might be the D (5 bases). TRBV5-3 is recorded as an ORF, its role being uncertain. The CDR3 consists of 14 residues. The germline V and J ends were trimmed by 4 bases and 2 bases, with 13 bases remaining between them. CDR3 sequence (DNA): TGTGCCAGAAGCCCGGCACTAGGACCCTACGAGCAGTACTTC. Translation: CARSPALGPYEQYF.

The CDR3 reads CAISESIIRAAWGDYGYTF. The CDR3 nucleotides read TGTGCCATCAGTGAGTCGATCATAAGGGCGGCATGGGGGGACTATGGCTACACCTTC. The chain carries TRBV10-3 and TRBJ1-2; a possible D gene is TRBD1 (5 bases). Trimming stripped 0 bases from V and 3 bases from J, with 23 bases between. Germline assignment: CDR1 ENHRY and CDR2 SYGVKD. This CDR3 has 19 residues.